This TCR beta chain is drawn from a study of Ad26.COV2.S vaccination and SARS-CoV-2 variants. The table came from immunoSEQ multiplex PCR; TCRdb's copy has only in-frame clones and leaves some out. The data show some 180,000 clones, with roughly 87% seen just once and 4.5% to 7.5% held by the top ten. The ends were cut back, 2 bases at V and 9 bases at J, with 8 bases in the middle. The CDR3 sequence is 11 residues long. Germline V lookup: CDR1 SGHDT, CDR2 YYEEEE. As concerns this clone: Antigen specificity is unknown.

Whole-study results and caveats: Vaccinees showed greater spike-specific TCR breadth than placebo recipients. Reported post-vaccination CD8+ and CD4+ T cell responses to spike showed substantial breadth.

This TCR was recovered from a human donor who had recovered from COVID-19. The chain uses TRBV5-6 and TRBJ1-2; D uncertain. Material: peripheral blood, obtained after recovery from COVID-19. Written as DNA, the CDR3 is TGTGCCAGCAGCTTTGACACCAGCTACACCTTC. Translation gives CASSFDTSYTF.